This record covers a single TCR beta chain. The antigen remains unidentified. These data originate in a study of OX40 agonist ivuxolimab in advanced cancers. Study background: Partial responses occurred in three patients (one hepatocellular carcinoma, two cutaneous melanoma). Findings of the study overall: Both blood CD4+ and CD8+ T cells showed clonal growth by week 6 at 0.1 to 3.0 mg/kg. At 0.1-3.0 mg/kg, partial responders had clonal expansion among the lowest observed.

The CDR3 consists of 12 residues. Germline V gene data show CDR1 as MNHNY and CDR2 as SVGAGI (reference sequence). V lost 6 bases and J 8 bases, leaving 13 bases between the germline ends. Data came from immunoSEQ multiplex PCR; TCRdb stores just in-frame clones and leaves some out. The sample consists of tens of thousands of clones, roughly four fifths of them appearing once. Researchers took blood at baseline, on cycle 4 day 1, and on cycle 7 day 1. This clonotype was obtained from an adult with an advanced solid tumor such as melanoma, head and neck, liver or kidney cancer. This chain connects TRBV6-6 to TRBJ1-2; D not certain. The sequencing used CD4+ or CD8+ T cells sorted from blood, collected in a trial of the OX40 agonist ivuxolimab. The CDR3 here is CASRFGSEGYTF. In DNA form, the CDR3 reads TGTGCCAGCAGATTTGGGTCGGAGGGCTACACCTTC.